The rows below give T cell receptor beta chains drawn from one sample of a study of radiotherapy plus CTLA-4 blockade in lung cancer. Measured with immunoSEQ multiplex PCR; TCRdb has only the in-frame clones, and not every one. Among roughly 120,000 clones listed, 75% to 80% were seen once. The sequencing here drew on peripheral blood, taken from a patient treated with radiotherapy plus ipilimumab. Receptors originate from a human donor with non-small cell lung cancer who had a partial response to radiotherapy plus ipilimumab. Both conserved end residues are part of each CDR3. D genes are given only for firm matches. The size field is filled for only some rows; it gives once, few, many or a size class.

13,NA,TRBJ2-3,TRBV6-1,NA,CASTKASSDTQYF,TGTGCCAGCACTAAGGCTAGCTCAGATACGCAGTATTTT
18,NA,TRBJ2-1,TRBV4-1,NA,CASSQDPRGNRLDNEQFF,TGCGCCAGCAGCCAAGACCCGAGGGGGAATAGGTTGGACAATGAGCAGTTCTTC
13,NA,TRBJ1-2,TRBV7-3,NA,CASSQGGGYGYTF,TGTGCCAGCAGCCAGGGCGGCGGTTATGGCTACACCTTC
17,NA,TRBJ1-5,TRBV19,NA,CASSKVQAPGHNQPQHF,TGTGCCAGTAGTAAGGTGCAGGCTCCGGGACACAATCAGCCCCAGCATTTT
13,NA,TRBJ1-2,TRBV7-2,TRBD1,CASTSQGARGYTF,TGTGCCAGCACCTCCCAGGGGGCGCGGGGCTACACCTTC
14,NA,TRBJ2-5,TRBV5-1,NA,CASSLGRGQETQYF,TGCGCCAGCAGCTTGGGTCGCGGACAAGAGACCCAGTACTTC
12,few,TRBJ2-1,TRBV28,TRBD2,CASAGLDNEQFF,TGTGCCAGCGCAGGACTAGATAATGAGCAGTTCTTC
15,NA,TRBJ2-1,TRBV9,NA,CASSVDGVTYNEQFF,TGTGCCAGCAGCGTAGACGGGGTGACCTACAATGAGCAGTTCTTC
15,once,TRBJ1-5,TRBV19,NA,CASSIAAGLDQPQHF,TGTGCCAGTAGTATAGCAGCAGGGCTGGATCAGCCCCAGCATTTT
15,NA,TRBJ2-1,TRBV6-5,TRBD1,CASSHNRGSYNEQFF,TGTGCCAGCAGCCACAACAGGGGTAGCTACAATGAGCAGTTCTTC
15,NA,TRBJ2-3,TRBV6-5,NA,CASSYVGPKVDTQYF,TGTGCCAGCAGTTACGTCGGTCCTAAAGTGGATACGCAGTATTTT
14,NA,TRBJ1-1,TRBV7-9,NA,CASSLAQMKTEAFF,TGTGCCAGCAGCTTAGCCCAGATGAAGACTGAAGCTTTCTTT
17,NA,TRBJ2-3,TRBV14,NA,CASSQVEGLYYPDTQYF,TGTGCCAGCAGCCAAGTAGAAGGACTATATTATCCAGATACGCAGTATTTT
16,NA,TRBJ2-3,TRBV13,TRBD1,CASSSRDRERTDTQYF,TGTGCCAGCAGCTCCCGGGACAGAGAACGCACAGATACGCAGTATTTT
17,NA,TRBJ2-3,TRBV27,TRBD1,CASSLKGQGVIMDTQYF,TGTGCCAGCAGTTTGAAGGGGCAGGGGGTAATCATGGATACGCAGTATTTT
15,NA,TRBJ2-1,TRBV28,TRBD2,CASSLGGVGYNEQFF,TGTGCCAGCAGTTTGGGAGGGGTGGGCTACAATGAGCAGTTCTTC
16,NA,TRBJ2-1,TRBV4-3,TRBD2,CASSPRLAGEANEQFF,TGCGCCAGCAGCCCCCGTCTAGCGGGAGAGGCCAATGAGCAGTTCTTC
15,NA,TRBJ2-1,TRBV7-9,TRBD1,CASSLGQGAYNEQFF,TGTGCCAGCAGCTTAGGACAGGGGGCCTACAATGAGCAGTTCTTC
15,few,TRBJ1-2,TRBV4-1,NA,CASSQDGGQKYGYTF,TGCGCCAGCAGCCAAGATGGTGGGCAGAAGTATGGCTACACCTTC
17,NA,TRBJ2-5,TRBV7-3,TRBD2,CASSLNQAGGSQETQYF,TGTGCCAGCAGCTTAAATCAAGCGGGAGGCTCCCAAGAGACCCAGTACTTC